This TCR beta chain was profiled in a study of cytomegalovirus exposure and HLA in healthy donors. Both 60 Vbeta primers and 13 Jbeta primers went into the PCR. Repertoires were generated with immunoSEQ multiplex PCR, while TCRdb's copy carries only in-frame clones and drops some. The sample data list roughly 42,000 clones. Germline loops: CDR1 MNHEY, CDR2 SVGAGI. V dropped 0 bases and J dropped 10 bases, with 7 bases sitting between them. This CDR3 comprises 12 residues. Sequenced input: PBMCs. The rearrangement uses TRBV6-5 and TRBJ2-1; no clear D gene. This TCR came from a man between 25 and 39 years old in good health and CMV-seronegative. CDR3 sequence reads: CASSYSSDEQFF. For the CDR3, the DNA is TGTGCCAGCAGTTACTCCAGCGACGAGCAGTTCTTC.